This T cell receptor (beta chain) derives from a study of T cell changes during pregnancy in multiple sclerosis. Method: immunoSEQ multiplex PCR; TCRdb's copy keeps in-frame clones and lacks some. This sample yields about 51,000 clones, of which roughly 90% are seen a single time; approximately 2.9% belongs to the top ten. Specimen: CD8+ T cells from peripheral blood mononuclear cells, collected in the second trimester of pregnancy. The receptor was isolated from a female donor with multiple sclerosis, enrolled in a pregnancy study.

As DNA, the CDR3 is TGTGCCAGCAGCTTAGACGTCCGGAATGAGCAGTTCTTC. Translation: CASSLDVRNEQFF. The chain combines TRBV13 with TRBJ2-1; D unresolved. Trimming cost V 1 base and J 7 bases, with 8 bases left between them. The CDR3 contains 13 residues. Germline assignment: CDR1 PRHDT and CDR2 FYEKMQ (reference sequence).